Included here is one T cell receptor beta chain sequence, with context. This sample was taken from a study of shared clonotypes between healthy human individuals. The assay used deep level. The protocol was immunoSEQ multiplex PCR, while the TCRdb copy is restricted to in-frame clones and leaves out a portion. Seen here are 2 million to 2.5 million clones, 85% to 95% observed once, and the top ten hold approximately 0.13%. The V end lost 6 bases, the J end lost 3 bases, and 8 bases lay between the germline ends. CDR1 DFQATT and CDR2 SNEGSKA come from the germline V gene (reference sequence). The CDR3 extends over 11 amino acids.

Sequenced input: naive CD4+ T cells sorted from blood. Subset indicated: CD45RA+ positively selected. V is TRBV20-1 and J is TRBJ1-2; no firm D call. This TCR was recovered from a man younger than 35 in good health. The CDR3 DNA follows: TGCAGTGCGGCGAGGGACTATGGCTACACCTTC. Its translation is CSAARDYGYTF.